Listed below are T cell receptor beta chains from one sample, sequenced in a study of shared clonotypes between healthy human individuals. Produced via immunoSEQ multiplex PCR; TCRdb's table is partial and in-frame only. This sample has fewer than 3 million clones, with 80% to 95% found just once. The specimen was naive CD4+ T cells from PBMCs. The receptors shown here come from a man aged 18 to 29 in good health. Some clones in this sample may be carry-over from other donors' samples. Each CDR3 is given with its conserved first and last residue.

V	J	CDR3
TRBV7-8	TRBJ1-5	CASSLVSVGAQHF
TRBV7-3	TRBJ2-5	CASSLMGSGMGETQYF
TRBV7-9	TRBJ2-7	CASSLARTGSVFEQYF
TRBV7-9	TRBJ2-3	CASSPWGADTQYF
TRBV28	TRBJ1-2	CASWGGVSRDYGYTF
TRBV5-8	TRBJ1-4	CASSFRGSPARGLFF
TRBV6-5	TRBJ1-1	CASRNQGASTEAFF
TRBV14	TRBJ1-1	CASSQDTRGRTEAFF
TRBV20-1	TRBJ1-3	CGWSSGNTIYF
TRBV10-3	TRBJ2-3	CAISESSVGGGPPDTQYF
TRBV5-1	TRBJ2-1	CASSLLGGSSYNEQFF
TRBV2	TRBJ2-3	CASSPSGTSTDTQYF
TRBV5-4	TRBJ1-2	CASSPADRGLWGYTF
TRBV4-2	TRBJ2-7	CASSQEGTSGPNPREQYF
TRBV28	TRBJ2-2	CASRLNSGELFF
TRBV7-3	TRBJ2-1	CASSNRVVGHEQFF
TRBV5-1	TRBJ2-1	CASSPGTSGTLLYNEQFF
TRBV5-1	TRBJ2-7	CASSWSSGSYEQYF
TRBV7-2	TRBJ2-3	CASSPAGVTDTQYF
TRBV18	TRBJ2-3	CASSPVPGLAGVHADTQYF
TRBV5-1	TRBJ2-1	CASSAQGSYNEQFF
TRBV6-1	TRBJ2-3	CASSARDRSTDTQYF
TRBV6-5	TRBJ2-7	CASSPRQGREQYF
TRBV7-2	TRBJ1-6	CASNPGTGINSPLHF
TRBV27	TRBJ1-5	CASSLKYPESNQPQHF
TRBV2	TRBJ1-2	CASSKTGGTNYGYTF
TRBV15	TRBJ1-6	CATSREEGGDSPLHF
TRBV5-1	TRBJ2-2	CASSPRGRGQIGELFF
TRBV28	TRBJ1-5	CASSLQTYQPQHF
TRBV5-1	TRBJ2-1	CASSREQADYNEQFF
TRBV5-1	TRBJ2-7	CASSREGTRGGEQYF
TRBV13	TRBJ2-6	CASSSYSAGANVLTF
TRBV7-3	TRBJ2-7	CASSQDRGTYEQYF
TRBV7-9	TRBJ1-1	CASSLRRQQGPEAFF
TRBV5-4	TRBJ2-7	CASSSRLAGEPFYEQYF
TRBV5-1	TRBJ2-2	CASSPLAGDTGELFF
TRBV14	TRBJ1-1	CASSQDLGGTEAFF
TRBV11-2	TRBJ2-1	CASSTRLAGFNEQFF
TRBV27	TRBJ1-2	CASSPFLRNRDSAHTF
TRBV5-1	TRBJ1-4	CASSEGPGREKLFF
TRBV7-2	TRBJ2-5	CASSLDRFKETQYF
TRBV9	TRBJ1-1	CASSVGPGRRGTEAFF